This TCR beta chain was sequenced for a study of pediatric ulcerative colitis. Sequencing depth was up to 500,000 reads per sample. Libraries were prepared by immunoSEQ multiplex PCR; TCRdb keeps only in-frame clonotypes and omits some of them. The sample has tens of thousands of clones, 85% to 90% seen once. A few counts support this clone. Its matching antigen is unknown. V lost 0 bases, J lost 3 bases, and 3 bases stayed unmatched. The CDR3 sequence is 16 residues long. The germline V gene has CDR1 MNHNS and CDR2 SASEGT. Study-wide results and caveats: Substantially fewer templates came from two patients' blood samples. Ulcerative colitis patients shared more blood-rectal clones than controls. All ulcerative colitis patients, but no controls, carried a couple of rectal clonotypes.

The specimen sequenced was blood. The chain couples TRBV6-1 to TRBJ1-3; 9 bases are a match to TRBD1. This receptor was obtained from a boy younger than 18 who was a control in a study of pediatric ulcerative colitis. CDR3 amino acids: CASSEAGGQGGNTIYF. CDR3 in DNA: TGTGCCAGCAGTGAAGCAGGGGGACAGGGTGGAAACACCATATATTTT.